Shown below are 15 T cell receptor beta chains from a single sample sequenced in a study of response to subunit inactivated influenza vaccine. TCRdb reprocessed the RT-PCR reads with MiXCR, giving one entry per CDR3 protein. Of hundreds of thousands of distinct CDR3 sequences in the sample, approximately 15% are singletons; the top ten hold roughly 12%. Sequenced here: PBMCs from blood, sampled 11 to 12 days after vaccination. All receptors come from a middle-aged man who received an inactivated influenza vaccine.

In this sample, this clonotype turned up a few times. The chain combines TRBV6-1 with TRBJ1-4; unclear D gene. CDR1 is MNHNS, CDR2 SASEGT, per germline. Trimming took 0 bases from V and 13 from J, leaving 15 bases between them. This CDR3 is 14 amino acids long. The CDR3 sequence: CASSEAGHLGVLFF. The DNA for the CDR3 is TGTGCCAGCAGTGAAGCGGGTCACCTCGGGGTACTGTTTTTT.

The sample holds a few counts of this clonotype. V is TRBV12-3 or TRBV12-4 and J is TRBJ1-5; 9 nucleotides match TRBD1. Trimming at V came to 6 bases and at J to 4 bases, leaving 4 bases not matched to a gene. The CDR3 covers 14 residues. For the CDR3, the DNA is TGTGCCAGCAGAACAGGGGGCGAGAATCAGCCCCAGCATTTT. This codes for CASRTGGENQPQHF.

The DNA of the CDR3 is TGCAGCGTTGAGACGGGACGGAGCCACACCGGGGAGCTGTTTTTT. Its translation: CSVETGRSHTGELFF. The V gene is TRBV29-1, the J gene TRBJ2-2; D tentatively fits TRBD1 or TRBD2 (5 bases each). Trimming cost V 3 bases and J 3 bases, with 14 bases left between them. The CDR3 consists of 15 residues. Germline CDR1 SQVTM, CDR2 ANQGSEA.

The table lists this clonotype with a few counts. The genes are TRBV10-3 and TRBJ1-4, with D perhaps TRBD1 (5 bases). The CDR3 spans 14 residues. Germline V CDR1 and CDR2: ENHRY, SYGVKD. Deletions cut 6 bases from V and 7 bases from J, with 15 bases between. Written as DNA, the CDR3 is TGTGCCATCAGAAGTGATAGAAGGGGTGAAAAACTGTTTTTT. Residues: CAIRSDRRGEKLFF.

The sample holds many counts of this clonotype. This chain uses TRBV7-6 with TRBJ2-5; D call uncertain. Trimming took 3 bases from V and 8 from J, leaving 19 bases between them. Looked up from germline, CDR1 is SGHVS and CDR2 is FNYEAQ. This CDR3 is built from 15 residues. CDR3 sequence (DNA): TGTGCCAGCAGCTTTTATGCCGACGGTGAAACCACCCAGTACTTC. Translation gives CASSFYADGETTQYF.

The chain links TRBV11-2 to TRBJ2-7; D might be TRBD1 or TRBD2, each matching 5 bases. The CDR3 loop spans 15 amino acids. Germline CDR1 and CDR2: SGHAT and FQNNGV. Deletions cut 1 base from V and 0 bases from J, with 10 bases between. CDR3: CASSLGDGFSYEQYF. The CDR3 coding sequence is TGTGCCAGCAGCTTAGGGGACGGCTTCTCCTACGAGCAGTACTTC. Together with reference TRBV11-2 and TRBJ2-7, the CDR3 gives the full variable domain: EAGVAQSPRYKIIEKRQSVAFWCNPISGHATLYWYQQILGQGPKLLIQFQNNGVVDDSQLPKDRFSAERLKGVDSTLKIQPAKLEDSAVYLCASSLGDGFSYEQYFGPGTRLTVT.

V usage is TRBV28 and J usage is TRBJ1-6; TRBD1 might be the D (6 bases). Germline loops: CDR1 MDHEN, CDR2 SYDVKM. Trimming cost V 7 bases and J 10 bases, with 17 bases left between them. This CDR3 is 14 amino acids long. The CDR3 loop reads CASNRGGAGSPLHF. DNA for the CDR3: TGTGCCAGCAACCGCGGGGGGGCGGGATCACCCCTCCACTTT.

J is TRBJ2-7 and V is TRBV4-1; D gene uncertain. V lost 1 base and J lost 3, with 7 bases in between. Germline V gene sequence: CDR1 MGHRA, CDR2 YSYEKL. This CDR3 has 13 residues. As DNA, the CDR3 is TGCGCCAGCAGCCAAGGGCGTCTCTACGAGCAGTACTTC. Translating it yields CASSQGRLYEQYF.

Only a few counts were recorded for this clonotype. The chain employs TRBV2 and TRBJ1-1; D remains ambiguous. Germline-derived CDR1 and CDR2 are SNHLY and FYNNEI. With 0 bases removed from V and 4 bases from J, the gap between germline ends came to 3 bases. The CDR3 spans 12 residues. The DNA for the CDR3 is TGTGCCAGCAGTGAAGCGACCACTGAAGCTTTCTTT. Its translation is CASSEATTEAFF.

This clonotype was detected once. This CDR3 reads CASSTGALQETQYF. CDR3 bases: TGTGCCAGCAGTACAGGGGCCCTTCAAGAGACCCAGTACTTC. V usage is TRBV6-1 and J usage is TRBJ2-5, with TRBD1 matching 7 bases. The CDR3 sequence is 14 residues long. The junction had 5 bases not matched to a gene; V was cut back by 5 bases and J by 2 bases. The germline V gene encodes CDR1 MNHNS and CDR2 SASEGT.

This clonotype was counted a few times. This rearrangement joins TRBV4-3 to TRBJ2-2; no firm D call. The CDR3 length is 16 residues. Trimming removed 3 bases from V and 6 bases from J, with 17 bases in between. CDR1 and CDR2 from the germline V gene are LGHNA and YSLEER. The CDR3 coding sequence is TGCGCCAGCAGCCACCCCAGAGCAGGAGCGTCCGGGGAGCTGTTTTTT. Encoded protein: CASSHPRAGASGELFF.

This clonotype appeared a few times. This chain links TRBV28 with TRBJ2-5; D is perhaps TRBD1 (5 bases). The germline CDR1 and CDR2 sequences are MDHEN and SYDVKM. The V and J ends lost 7 bases and 7 bases respectively, with 13 bases between them. The CDR3 is 12 amino acids. The CDR3 nucleotides read TGTGCCAGCATCTCGACAGCCAGGACCCAGTACTTC. Translation: CASISTARTQYF.

This clonotype was seen a handful of times. The chain carries TRBV20-1 and TRBJ2-3; 10 bases are shared with TRBD2. The CDR3 consists of 15 residues. In germline, CDR1 is DFQATT, CDR2 SNEGSKA (reference sequence). Trimming took 0 bases from V and 0 from J; bases not matched to a gene: 0. In nucleotides, the CDR3 is TGCAGTGCTAGAGATAGCGGGAGGAGCACAGATACGCAGTATTTT. Its translation is CSARDSGRSTDTQYF.

This clonotype was detected only a few times. The rearrangement uses TRBV12-3 or TRBV12-4 and TRBJ1-2; D uncertain. V was trimmed by 3 bases and J by 8 bases, leaving 16 bases between them. CDR3 length: 14 amino acids. As DNA, the CDR3 is TGTGCCAGCAGTTTTGGACGGCCAACGGGAGGCTACACCTTC. Its translation is CASSFGRPTGGYTF.

This clonotype occurred many times. V gene TRBV7-2 combines with J gene TRBJ2-1; 7 nucleotides line up with TRBD2. J lost 0 bases, V lost 3 bases, and 8 bases had no gene match. This CDR3 contains 17 residues. Looked up from germline, CDR1 is SGHTA and CDR2 is FQGNSA. The CDR3 DNA reads TGTGCCAGCAGCTTCGCACTAGCGCAGAGCTCCTACAATGAGCAGTTCTTC. Protein sequence: CASSFALAQSSYNEQFF.